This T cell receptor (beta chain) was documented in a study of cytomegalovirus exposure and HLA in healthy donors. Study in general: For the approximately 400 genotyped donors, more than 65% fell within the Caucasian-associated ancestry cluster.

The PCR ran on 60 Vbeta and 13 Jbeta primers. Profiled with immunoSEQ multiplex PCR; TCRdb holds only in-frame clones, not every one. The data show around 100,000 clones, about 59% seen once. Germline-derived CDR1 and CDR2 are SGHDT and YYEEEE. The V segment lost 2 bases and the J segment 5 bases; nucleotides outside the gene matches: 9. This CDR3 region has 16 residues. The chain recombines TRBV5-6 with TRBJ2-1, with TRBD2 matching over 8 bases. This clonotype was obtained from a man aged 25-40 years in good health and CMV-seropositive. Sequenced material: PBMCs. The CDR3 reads CASSFSVGRGDNEQFF. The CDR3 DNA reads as TGTGCCAGCAGCTTTTCGGTCGGGCGGGGGGACAATGAGCAGTTCTTC.